The source of this T cell receptor (beta chain) is a study of blood T cell repertoires in COVID-19. Study context: Donors in the United States, Italy and Spain gave samples during acute or convalescent COVID-19. The analysed material was cDNA or gDNA that came from T cells, B-cell-depleted T cells, or PBMCs.

Authors' methods: Nucleated cell number was recorded as an estimate derived from reference gene primer amplification. The repertoire was sequenced with immunoSEQ multiplex PCR; TCRdb's copy has only in-frame clones and lacks some. V, J and clone size reflect that table, while D and trimming were determined from the DNA. In the table there are about 48,000 clones, around 82% of which are singletons. This CDR3 comprises 18 residues. With 4 bases clipped from V and 2 bases from J, the junction kept 12 bases outside the gene matches. Germline V gene sequence: CDR1 SGDLS, CDR2 YYNGEE. The source material was peripheral blood. The clonotype was recovered from a human donor in a cohort sampled during active COVID-19. The chain couples TRBV9 to TRBJ2-7, with 13 positions matching TRBD2. The CDR3 region has the DNA TGTGCCAGCAGCCCCGGGACTAGCGGGGCCCGCCTAACCTACGAGCAGTACTTC. This translates into CASSPGTSGARLTYEQYF.